The rows below give T cell receptor beta chains drawn from one sample of a study of OX40 agonist ivuxolimab in advanced cancers. Repertoires were generated with immunoSEQ multiplex PCR, while TCRdb's copy carries only in-frame clones and drops some. The top ten clones hold 1% to 1.3% of a sample with some 100,000 clones, roughly 80% of them seen once. The material sequenced was CD4+ or CD8+ T cells sorted from blood, taken in a trial of the OX40 agonist ivuxolimab. These receptors all come from an adult with an advanced solid tumor such as melanoma, head and neck, liver or kidney cancer. Each CDR3 is given with its conserved first and last residue. D genes are given only for firm matches. Rows give clone size only sometimes, using once, few, many, or a class for an expanded clone.

NA,TRBV5-6,NA,TRBJ1-3,TGTGCCAGCAGCTTCGGACGGCAAAGCTCTGGAAACACCATATATTTT,CASSFGRQSSGNTIYF
TRBD1,TRBV13,NA,TRBJ1-4,TGTGCCAGCAGCTCCAACAGGGGCGAAGTGGGTGAAAAACTGTTTTTT,CASSSNRGEVGEKLFF
NA,TRBV11-2,NA,TRBJ2-3,TGTGCCAGCAGCCTGGAGACAGTCAGCACAGATACGCAGTATTTT,CASSLETVSTDTQYF
NA,TRBV27,NA,TRBJ1-5,TGTGCCAGCAGTTTGGAAGGTTATAGCAATCAGCCCCAGCATTTT,CASSLEGYSNQPQHF
NA,TRBV21-1,NA,TRBJ2-3,TGTGCCAGCTTAGAGGGGCTAGCTGCCGCATATACGCAGTATTTT,CASLEGLAAAYTQYF
NA,TRBV7-2,once,TRBJ1-4,TGTGCCAGCAGCACTCGGACAGCCGGGGAGGGACTGTTTTTT,CASSTRTAGEGLFF
TRBD1,TRBV7-2,NA,TRBJ2-5,TGTGCCAGCAGCCCGAGACAGGGGGCGGGAGAAGAGACCCAGTACTTC,CASSPRQGAGEETQYF
TRBD1,TRBV5-1,NA,TRBJ1-2,TGCGCCAGCAGCTACGGACAGGGGAAAGGCTACACCTTC,CASSYGQGKGYTF
TRBD1,TRBV4-3,NA,TRBJ2-5,TGCGCCAGCAGCCGGGGACAGGGGGAAGAGACCCAGTACTTC,CASSRGQGEETQYF
NA,TRBV7-2,NA,TRBJ2-2,TGTGCCAGCAGCTTAGCGGTGGGTGGAAGGACGGTTACCGGGGAGCTGTTTTTT,CASSLAVGGRTVTGELFF
TRBD2,TRBV7-9,NA,TRBJ2-5,TGTGCCAGCAGCTTTAGCGGGGGGTGGCAAGAGACCCAGTACTTC,CASSFSGGWQETQYF
NA,TRBV7-9,NA,TRBJ2-1,TGTGCCAGCAGCTCCCGATTCAGGGATACTTGGTCCTACAATGAGCAGTTCTTC,CASSSRFRDTWSYNEQFF
NA,TRBV6-6,NA,TRBJ1-6,TGTGCCATCAGTTCAGGAGATTCACCCCTCCACTTT,CAISSGDSPLHF
TRBD1,TRBV6-1,NA,TRBJ2-1,TGTGCCAGCAGTGACAGGGGGCGCACGGATGAGCAGTTCTTC,CASSDRGRTDEQFF
NA,TRBV7-9,NA,TRBJ2-1,TGTGCCAGCAGCTCCGGGGCCTCCTTCTCCTACAATGAGCAGTTCTTC,CASSSGASFSYNEQFF
TRBD1,TRBV5-4,once,TRBJ1-2,TGTGCCAGCAGCTTGGGGGGACAGGGTTTTGGCTACACCTTC,CASSLGGQGFGYTF
TRBD1,TRBV2,NA,TRBJ1-4,TGTGCCAGCAAAAAGGGGGCCTTAGACAGGCAGAATGAAAAACTGTTTTTT,CASKKGALDRQNEKLFF
TRBD2,TRBV28,NA,TRBJ2-7,TGTGCCAGCAGTTTATTAGGGACTAGCGGGGAGTACGAGCAGTACTTC,CASSLLGTSGEYEQYF
NA,TRBV7-2,NA,TRBJ1-2,TGTGCCAGCAGCGCTCTAAAGGGGGGCTACACCTTC,CASSALKGGYTF
NA,TRBV28,NA,TRBJ2-5,TGTGCCAGCAGTACCAATACAGGGTGGGGAGAGACCCAGTACTTC,CASSTNTGWGETQYF
NA,TRBV9,NA,TRBJ2-1,TGTGCCAGCAGCCCCAGGGGAGACGATGAGCAGTTCTTC,CASSPRGDDEQFF
TRBD2,TRBV9,NA,TRBJ2-1,TGTGCCAGCAGCGTCGTCGGGAGGAACAATGAGCAGTTCTTC,CASSVVGRNNEQFF
NA,TRBV7-2,NA,TRBJ1-6,TGTGCCAGCAGCTTAGCGCAGGAATCACCCCTCCACTTT,CASSLAQESPLHF
TRBD1,TRBV2,NA,TRBJ1-1,TGTGCCAGCAGAGGTCGGGGACAGGGGCTATACACTGAAGCTTTCTTT,CASRGRGQGLYTEAFF
NA,TRBV7-8,NA,TRBJ1-6,TGTGCCAGCAGCTTAATCTCTTCTAGCCCTAATTCACCCCTCCACTTT,CASSLISSSPNSPLHF
NA,TRBV11-2,NA,TRBJ1-4,TGTGCCAGCAGGAACCTCAGGGACACTAATGAAAAACTGTTTTTT,CASRNLRDTNEKLFF
TRBD1,TRBV6-6,NA,TRBJ1-5,TGTGCCAGCAGAAGTCTGACAGGGCAAAATCAGCCCCAGCATTTT,CASRSLTGQNQPQHF
NA,TRBV2,once,TRBJ2-5,TGTGCCAGCCAAGACAGGAGCCAAGAGACCCAGTACTTC,CASQDRSQETQYF
NA,TRBV4-1,NA,TRBJ1-2,TGCGCCAGCAGCCAATTGGGCGGGTACGGCTACACCTTC,CASSQLGGYGYTF
NA,TRBV7-9,NA,TRBJ2-5,TGTGCCAGCAGCTTTACGCGGGAGACCCAGTACTTC,CASSFTRETQYF
NA,TRBV7-9,NA,TRBJ2-5,TGTGCCAGCAGCTTTCGAATTCGCGGGGGCATACCTCAAGAGACCCAGTACTTC,CASSFRIRGGIPQETQYF
NA,TRBV7-2,NA,TRBJ1-4,TGTGCCAGCAGCTTAGAGGTCGAAGAAAAACTGTTTTTT,CASSLEVEEKLFF
NA,TRBV11-1,NA,TRBJ1-2,TGTGCCAGCAGCTTACCTACAGAAAAATACTATGGCTACACCTTC,CASSLPTEKYYGYTF
TRBD1,TRBV7-2,NA,TRBJ1-2,TGTGCCAGCAGCTTAATGGGACAGGGGAATTCTAACTATGGCTACACCTTC,CASSLMGQGNSNYGYTF
NA,TRBV5-4,NA,TRBJ1-2,TGTGCCAGCAGCATGGCTTCCGGCTATGGCTACACCTTC,CASSMASGYGYTF
NA,TRBV7-2,NA,TRBJ1-5,TGTGCCAGCAGCTTAGCGGGGGACGCTCATCAGCCCCAGCATTTT,CASSLAGDAHQPQHF
TRBD1,TRBV7-2,NA,TRBJ1-2,TGTGCCAGCAGCTTAAGGGGACAGGGGGCGGACTACACCTTC,CASSLRGQGADYTF
NA,TRBV4-1,NA,TRBJ1-5,TGCGCCAGCAGCCAAGAAAGCGATCAGCCCCAGCATTTT,CASSQESDQPQHF
NA,TRBV10-1,NA,TRBJ1-1,TGCGCCAGCAGCGGGGTACTGAACACTGAAGCTTTCTTT,CASSGVLNTEAFF
TRBD1,TRBV19,few,TRBJ2-2,TGTGCCAGTAGTCTCCGGACAGGGGTGTTAGGTACCGGGGAGCTGTTTTTT,CASSLRTGVLGTGELFF
TRBD1,TRBV18,once,TRBJ1-5,TGTGCCAGCTCACCACCGGGGACAGCAGTCAATCAGCCCCAGCATTTT,CASSPPGTAVNQPQHF
TRBD2,TRBV7-2,NA,TRBJ2-5,TGTGCCAGCAGCCCCGGGAGGGGGGAGACCCAGTACTTC,CASSPGRGETQYF
TRBD1,TRBV9,NA,TRBJ1-1,TGTGCCAGCAGCCCTCGACAGGGGTTAAACACTGAAGCTTTCTTT,CASSPRQGLNTEAFF
TRBD1,TRBV5-4,NA,TRBJ2-2,TGTGCCAGCAGCGCCAACAGGGGCACCGGGGAGCTGTTTTTT,CASSANRGTGELFF
NA,TRBV7-2,NA,TRBJ2-7,TGTGCCAGCAGCTTAGGAGGACGGCGTAACGAGCAGTACTTC,CASSLGGRRNEQYF
NA,TRBV4-2,NA,TRBJ1-2,TGTGCCAGCAGCCAAGAAGGCCAGACAGCAAGCTATGGCTACACCTTC,CASSQEGQTASYGYTF
TRBD1,TRBV4-3,NA,TRBJ1-5,TGCGCCAGCAGCCAAGATGACAGGGGAAATCAGCCCCAGCATTTT,CASSQDDRGNQPQHF
NA,TRBV19,NA,TRBJ1-3,TGTGCAAGTAGTTGGCAAGGAGACTCTGGAAACACCATATATTTT,CASSWQGDSGNTIYF